A selection of T cell receptor beta chains follows, all from one sample in a study of blood T cells in healthy people across ages. TCRdb ran MiXCR on the 5' RACE reads and lists one entry per CDR3 protein. The table has approximately 900,000 distinct CDR3 sequences, 48% seen once. What was sequenced was blood. The receptor set was obtained from a man between 25 and 39 years old in good health. Each CDR3 is given with its conserved first and last residue. The D gene is left open where the match is weak. Only part of the rows carry a size: once, few, many, or a class if the clone is expanded.

D gene	J gene	V gene	clone size	CDR3 DNA	CDR3 protein
-	TRBJ2-2	TRBV12-3/TRBV12-4	-	TGTGCCAGCAGTCCCGGGGGGACAGCTTTGAGGGAGCTGTTTTTT	CASSPGGTALRELFF
-	TRBJ2-7	TRBV5-1	few	TGCGCCAGCAGTACTGCAGAGGGAAGCTACGAGCAGTACTTC	CASSTAEGSYEQYF
TRBD1	TRBJ2-1	TRBV4-1	few	TGCGCCAGCAGCCAAGATATTCAGGGGGCCCTTTACAATGAGCAGTTCTTC	CASSQDIQGALYNEQFF
TRBD1	TRBJ1-5	TRBV6-5	-	TGTGCCAGCAGTTCCCAGACAGGGGGCATTAGCAATCAGCCCCAGCATTTT	CASSSQTGGISNQPQHF
-	TRBJ2-5	TRBV7-9	few	TGTGCCAGCAGTCCTCTAGCTCGGGGGTACTTC	CASSPLARGYF
-	TRBJ2-1	TRBV29-1	-	TGCACCACTCGGGGCTCATCCAATGAGCAGTTCTTC	CTTRGSSNEQFF
-	TRBJ1-5	TRBV7-9	-	TGTGCCAGCAGCTCACCACTGGTCCAGGGGCTACATCAGCCCCAGCATTTT	CASSSPLVQGLHQPQHF
-	TRBJ2-1	TRBV11-2	-	TGTGCCAGCAGCTCCCTCCTCGAAAGCGGGCTCTACAATGAGCAGTTCTTC	CASSSLLESGLYNEQFF
-	TRBJ2-7	TRBV3-1	-	TGTGCCAGCAGCCGATATGTGGGGATGTCCCTTACCGAGCAGTACTTC	CASSRYVGMSLTEQYF
TRBD1	TRBJ2-1	TRBV6-5	-	TGTACCAGCAGTTACTCGACAGGGGTTGAGCAGTTCTTC	CTSSYSTGVEQFF
-	TRBJ1-2	TRBV30	-	TGTGCCTGGAGTTCTGGGAACTATGGCTACACCTTC	CAWSSGNYGYTF
-	TRBJ2-2	TRBV3-1	-	TGTGCCAGCAGCCAGGTCAGGACATTGAACACCGGGGAGCTGTTTTTT	CASSQVRTLNTGELFF
TRBD1	TRBJ1-5	TRBV7-9	few	TGTGCCAGCAGCCCGGGGACAGGGGTAACTCAGCCCCAGCATTTT	CASSPGTGVTQPQHF
TRBD2	TRBJ2-5	TRBV9	-	TGTGCCAGCAGCGTAGTTCGCGGGGGCCAAGAGACCCAGTACTTC	CASSVVRGGQETQYF
-	TRBJ2-4	TRBV3-1	-	TGTGCCAGCAGCCAAGTTGCAGGAGCCAAAAACATTCAGTACTTC	CASSQVAGAKNIQYF
TRBD1	TRBJ1-2	TRBV5-5	-	TGTGCCAGCAGCCGGACAGGGGGCGATGACTATGGCTACACCTTC	CASSRTGGDDYGYTF
-	TRBJ1-2	TRBV12-3/TRBV12-4	few	TGTGCCAGCAGCGCGCTAAACTATGGCTACACCTTC	CASSALNYGYTF
-	TRBJ2-5	TRBV27	-	TGTGCCAGCAGCTTGACATACAGGGTCAGGGAGACCCAGTACTTC	CASSLTYRVRETQYF
-	TRBJ2-6	TRBV30	few	TGTGCCTCGAACCGGGCTGGGGCCAACGTCCTGACTTTC	CASNRAGANVLTF
-	TRBJ1-4	TRBV27	-	TGTGCCAAAAAGTACAGGGCAACTAATGAAAAACTGTTTTTT	CAKKYRATNEKLFF
TRBD1	TRBJ2-5	TRBV7-9	-	TGTGCCAGCAGCTCGTGGGGGACAGGGATCGACCGAGAGACCCAGTACTTC	CASSSWGTGIDRETQYF
-	TRBJ2-5	TRBV9	-	TGTGCCAGCAGCGTAGGCCCGGGACAAGATCAAGAGACCCAGTACTTC	CASSVGPGQDQETQYF
-	TRBJ2-6	TRBV12-3/TRBV12-4	-	TGTGCCAGCAGTCGCGCCGGGAACTCTGGGGCCAACGTCCTGACTTTC	CASSRAGNSGANVLTF
-	TRBJ2-3	TRBV7-9	many	TGTGCCAGCAGCGCCAACCCAGGGCTTGGCGCAGATACGCAGTATTTT	CASSANPGLGADTQYF
-	TRBJ2-5	TRBV6-6	few	TGTGCCAGCAGTTACTCGAAAGGCCCCCGAGAGCAGTACTTC	CASSYSKGPREQYF
TRBD2	TRBJ2-4	TRBV14	-	TGTGCCAGCAGCCAAGTGGGAGGGATAAACATTCAGTACTTC	CASSQVGGINIQYF
TRBD1	TRBJ1-2	TRBV20-1	-	TGCAGTGCTATCCGACAGGGATACGATGGCTACACCTTC	CSAIRQGYDGYTF
TRBD2	TRBJ2-6	TRBV6-2/TRBV6-3	-	TGTGCCAGCAGGTCTAGCGGGGGTAGCTGGGCCAACGTCCTGACTTTC	CASRSSGGSWANVLTF
-	TRBJ1-1	TRBV28	once	TGTGCCAGCAGTCCAGACAAGAACACTGAAGCTTTCTTT	CASSPDKNTEAFF
-	TRBJ2-5	TRBV28	-	TGTGCCAGTTCAAAGGCCCTCGGGAGTGGGGAGACCCAGTACTTC	CASSKALGSGETQYF
-	TRBJ2-5	TRBV7-9	-	TGTGCCAGCAGCTCCACCTCTTCCGAGGGGGAGACCCAGTACTTC	CASSSTSSEGETQYF
TRBD1	TRBJ1-2	TRBV25-1	few	TGTGCCAGCAGTGAACCGGCGGGACAGGGGTATGGCTACACCTTC	CASSEPAGQGYGYTF
TRBD1	TRBJ2-3	TRBV3-1	-	TGTGCCAGCAGCCACGACAGGGGGCGCAGGACAGATACGCAGTATTTT	CASSHDRGRRTDTQYF
-	TRBJ1-4	TRBV28	-	TGTGCCAGCAGTCCCACCTGGGTTAATGAAAAACTGTTTTTT	CASSPTWVNEKLFF